This T cell receptor beta chain was sequenced for a study of T cell responses to AZD1222 COVID-19 vaccine. CDR1 is LNHNV and CDR2 is YYDKDF in the germline V gene (reference sequence). Trimming cost V 3 bases and J 4 bases, with 21 bases left between them. The CDR3 contains 17 residues. Measured with immunoSEQ multiplex PCR; TCRdb has only the in-frame clones, and not every one. There are 200,000 or so clones in the sample; about 93% occur only once, and around 1% lies in the top ten. The sequencing used peripheral blood, collected on day 0 of MenACWY control vaccination. V gene TRBV15 combines with J gene TRBJ1-2, with a possible D match to TRBD1 (6 bases). The TCR comes from an adult in good health. CDR3 loop: CATSRGWAGDLGYGYTF. The CDR3 DNA sequence: TGTGCCACCAGCAGGGGCTGGGCAGGGGACCTCGGCTATGGCTACACCTTC.